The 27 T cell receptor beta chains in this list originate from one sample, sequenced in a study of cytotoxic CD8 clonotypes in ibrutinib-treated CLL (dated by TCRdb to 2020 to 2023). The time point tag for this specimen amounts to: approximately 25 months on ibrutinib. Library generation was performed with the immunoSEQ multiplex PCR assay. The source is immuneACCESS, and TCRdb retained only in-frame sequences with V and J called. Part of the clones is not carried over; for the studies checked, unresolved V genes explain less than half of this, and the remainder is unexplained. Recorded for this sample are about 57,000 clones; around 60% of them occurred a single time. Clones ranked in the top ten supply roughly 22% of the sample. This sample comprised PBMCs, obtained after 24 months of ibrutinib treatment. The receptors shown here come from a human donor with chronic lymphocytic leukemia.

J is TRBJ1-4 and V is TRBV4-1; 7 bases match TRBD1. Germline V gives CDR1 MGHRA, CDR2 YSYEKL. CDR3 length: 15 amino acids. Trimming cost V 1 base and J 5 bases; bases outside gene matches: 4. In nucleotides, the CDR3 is TGCGCCAGCAGCCAAGCCGACAGGGAAAATGAAAAACTGTTTTTT. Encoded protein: CASSQADRENEKLFF.

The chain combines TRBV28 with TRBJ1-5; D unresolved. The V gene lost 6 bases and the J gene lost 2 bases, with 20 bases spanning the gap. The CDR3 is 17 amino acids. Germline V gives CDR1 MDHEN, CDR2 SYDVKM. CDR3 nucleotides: TGTGCCAGCAGATCAAAGATCTTTCGGATAGGCAATCAGCCCCAGCATTTT. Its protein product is CASRSKIFRIGNQPQHF.

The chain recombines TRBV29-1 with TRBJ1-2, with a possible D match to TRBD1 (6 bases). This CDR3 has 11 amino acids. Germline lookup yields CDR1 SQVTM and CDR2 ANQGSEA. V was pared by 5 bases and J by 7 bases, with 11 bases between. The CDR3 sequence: CSVRGAFGYTF. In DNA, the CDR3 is TGCAGCGTTAGGGGGGCGTTTGGCTACACCTTC.

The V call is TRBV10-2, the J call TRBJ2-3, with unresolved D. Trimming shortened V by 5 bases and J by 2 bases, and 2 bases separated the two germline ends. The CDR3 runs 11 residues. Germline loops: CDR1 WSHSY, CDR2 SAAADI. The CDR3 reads CASSSTDTQYF. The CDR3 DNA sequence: TGCGCCAGCAGTTCCACAGATACGCAGTATTTT.

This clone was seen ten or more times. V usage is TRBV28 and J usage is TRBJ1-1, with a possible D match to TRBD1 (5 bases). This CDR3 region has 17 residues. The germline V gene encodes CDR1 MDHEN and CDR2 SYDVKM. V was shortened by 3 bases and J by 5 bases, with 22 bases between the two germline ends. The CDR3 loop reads CASSFTFLQGSETEAFF. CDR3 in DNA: TGTGCCAGCAGTTTTACCTTCCTGCAGGGCTCCGAGACTGAAGCTTTCTTT.

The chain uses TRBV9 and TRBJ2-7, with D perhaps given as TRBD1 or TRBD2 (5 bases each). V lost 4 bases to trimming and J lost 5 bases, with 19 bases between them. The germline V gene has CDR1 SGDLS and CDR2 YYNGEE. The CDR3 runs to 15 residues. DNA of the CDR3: TGTGCCAGCAGCTCCCGACAGAGGAGGTTTGACGAGCAGTACTTC. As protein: CASSSRQRRFDEQYF.

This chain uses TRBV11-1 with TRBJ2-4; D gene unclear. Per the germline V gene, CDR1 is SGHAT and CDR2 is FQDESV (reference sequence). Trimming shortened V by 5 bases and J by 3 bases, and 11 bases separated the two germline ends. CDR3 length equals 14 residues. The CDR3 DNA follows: TGTGCCAGCAGCCCTCGTCTGGTCAAAAACATTCAGTACTTC. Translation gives CASSPRLVKNIQYF.

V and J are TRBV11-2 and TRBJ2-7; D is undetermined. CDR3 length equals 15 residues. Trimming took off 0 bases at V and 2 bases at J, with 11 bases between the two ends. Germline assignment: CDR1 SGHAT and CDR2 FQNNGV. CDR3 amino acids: CASSLEAGHAYEQYF. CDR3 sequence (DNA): TGTGCCAGCAGCTTAGAGGCAGGCCATGCCTACGAGCAGTACTTC.

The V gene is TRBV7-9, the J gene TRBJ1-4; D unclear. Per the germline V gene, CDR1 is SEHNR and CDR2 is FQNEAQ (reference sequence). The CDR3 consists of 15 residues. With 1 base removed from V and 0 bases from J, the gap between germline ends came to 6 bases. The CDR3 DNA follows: TGTGCCAGCAGCTTAGGCCTGACAACTAATGAAAAACTGTTTTTT. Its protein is CASSLGLTTNEKLFF.

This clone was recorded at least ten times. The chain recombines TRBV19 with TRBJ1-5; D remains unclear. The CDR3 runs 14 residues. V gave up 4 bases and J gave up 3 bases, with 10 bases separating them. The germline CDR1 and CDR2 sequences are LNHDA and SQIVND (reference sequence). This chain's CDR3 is CASSNSGSNQPQHF. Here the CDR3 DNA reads TGTGCCAGTAGTAATTCAGGATCCAATCAGCCCCAGCATTTT.

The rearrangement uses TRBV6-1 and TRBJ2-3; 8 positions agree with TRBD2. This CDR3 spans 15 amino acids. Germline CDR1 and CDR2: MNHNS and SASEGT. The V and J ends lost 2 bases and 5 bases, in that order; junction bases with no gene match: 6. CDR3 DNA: TGTGCCAGCAGTGAAAGGACCGGGACTAGAGATACGCAGTATTTT. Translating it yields CASSERTGTRDTQYF.

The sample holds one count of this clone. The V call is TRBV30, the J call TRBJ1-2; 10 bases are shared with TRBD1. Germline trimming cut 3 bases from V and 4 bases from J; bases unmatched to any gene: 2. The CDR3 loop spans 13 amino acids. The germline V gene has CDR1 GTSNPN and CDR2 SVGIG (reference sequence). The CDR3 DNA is TGTGCCTGGAGCGACAGGGGGCCCTATGGCTACACCTTC. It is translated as CAWSDRGPYGYTF.

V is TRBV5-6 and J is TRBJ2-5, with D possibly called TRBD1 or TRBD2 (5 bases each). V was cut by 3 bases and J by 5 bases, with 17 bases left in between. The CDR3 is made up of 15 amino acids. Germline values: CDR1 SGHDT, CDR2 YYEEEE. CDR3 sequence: CASSSSAMGTETQYF. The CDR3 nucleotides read TGTGCCAGCAGCTCATCGGCGATGGGGACGGAGACCCAGTACTTC.

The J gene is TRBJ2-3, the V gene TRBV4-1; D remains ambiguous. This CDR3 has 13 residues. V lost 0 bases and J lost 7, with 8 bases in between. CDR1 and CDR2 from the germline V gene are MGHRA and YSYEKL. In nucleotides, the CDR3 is TGCGCCAGCAGCCAAGAAGGCGTAAATACGCAGTATTTT. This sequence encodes CASSQEGVNTQYF.

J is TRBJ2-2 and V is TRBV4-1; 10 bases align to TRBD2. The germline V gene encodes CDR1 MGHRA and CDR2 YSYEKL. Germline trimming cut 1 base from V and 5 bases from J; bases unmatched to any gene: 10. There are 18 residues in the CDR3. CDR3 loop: CASSQGELAAGGTGELFF. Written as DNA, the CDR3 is TGCGCCAGCAGCCAAGGGGAGCTAGCAGCGGGAGGGACCGGGGAGCTGTTTTTT.

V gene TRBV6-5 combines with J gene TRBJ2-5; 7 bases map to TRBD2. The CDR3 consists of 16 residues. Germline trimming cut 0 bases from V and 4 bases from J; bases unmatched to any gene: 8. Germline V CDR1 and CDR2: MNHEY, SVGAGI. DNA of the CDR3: TGTGCCAGCAGTTACTCGTGGCGGGGAGGGGCAGAGACCCAGTACTTC. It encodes CASSYSWRGGAETQYF.

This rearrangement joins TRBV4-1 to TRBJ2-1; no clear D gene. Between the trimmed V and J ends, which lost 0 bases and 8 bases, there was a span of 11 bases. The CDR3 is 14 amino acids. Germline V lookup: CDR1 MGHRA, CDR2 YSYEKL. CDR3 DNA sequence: TGCGCCAGCAGCCAAGATCGTAGGGTGCATGAGCAGTTCTTC. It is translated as CASSQDRRVHEQFF.

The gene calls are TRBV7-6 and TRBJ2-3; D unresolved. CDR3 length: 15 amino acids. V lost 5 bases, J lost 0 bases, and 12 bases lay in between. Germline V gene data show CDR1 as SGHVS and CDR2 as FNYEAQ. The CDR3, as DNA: TGTGCCAGCAGCCCCGGACGTCTTAGCACAGATACGCAGTATTTT. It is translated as CASSPGRLSTDTQYF.

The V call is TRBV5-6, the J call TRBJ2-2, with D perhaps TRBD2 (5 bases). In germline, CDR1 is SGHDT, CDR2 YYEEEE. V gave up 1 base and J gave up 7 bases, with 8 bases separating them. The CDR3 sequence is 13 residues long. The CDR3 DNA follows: TGTGCCAGCAGCTTGCGGCGGGTCGGGGAGCTGTTTTTT. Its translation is CASSLRRVGELFF.

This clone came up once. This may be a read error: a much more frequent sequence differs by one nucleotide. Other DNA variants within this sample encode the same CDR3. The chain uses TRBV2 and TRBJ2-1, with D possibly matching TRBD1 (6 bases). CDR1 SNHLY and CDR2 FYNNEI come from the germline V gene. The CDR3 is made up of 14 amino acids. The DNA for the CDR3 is TGTGCCAGCACGGAACAGGGCAACTACAATGAACAGTTCTTC. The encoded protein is CASTEQGNYNEQFF. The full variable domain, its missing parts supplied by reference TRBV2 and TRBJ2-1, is EPEVTQTPSHQVTQMGQEVILRCVPISNHLYFYWYRQILGQKVEFLVSFYNNEISEKSEIFDDQFSVERPDGSNFTLKIRSTKLEDSAMYFCASTEQGNYNEQFFGPGTRLTVL.

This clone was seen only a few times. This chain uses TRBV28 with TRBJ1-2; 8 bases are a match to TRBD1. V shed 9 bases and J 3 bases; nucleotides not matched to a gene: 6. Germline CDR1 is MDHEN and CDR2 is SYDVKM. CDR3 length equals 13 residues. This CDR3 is CASRTGTDYGYTF. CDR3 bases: TGTGCCAGTCGGACAGGGACCGACTATGGCTACACCTTC.

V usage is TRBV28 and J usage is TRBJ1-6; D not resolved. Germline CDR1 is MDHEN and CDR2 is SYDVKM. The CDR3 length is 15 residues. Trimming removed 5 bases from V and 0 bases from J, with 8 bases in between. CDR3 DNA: TGTGCCAGCAGTGCTTCGAGCTCCTATAATTCACCCCTCCACTTT. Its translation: CASSASSSYNSPLHF.

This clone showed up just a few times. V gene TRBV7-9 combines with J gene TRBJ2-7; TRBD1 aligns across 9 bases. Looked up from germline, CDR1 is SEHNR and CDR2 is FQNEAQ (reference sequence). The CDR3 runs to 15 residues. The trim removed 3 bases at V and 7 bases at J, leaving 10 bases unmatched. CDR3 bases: TGTGCCAGCAGCTTTCCGGGACAGGGAGTTAATGAGCAGTACTTC. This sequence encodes CASSFPGQGVNEQYF.

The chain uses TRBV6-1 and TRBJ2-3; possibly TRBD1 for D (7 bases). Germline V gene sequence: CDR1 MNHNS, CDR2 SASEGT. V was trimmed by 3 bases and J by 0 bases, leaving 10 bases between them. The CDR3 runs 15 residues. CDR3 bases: TGTGCCAGCAGTGAGGCGGGACAGAGCACAGATACGCAGTATTTT. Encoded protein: CASSEAGQSTDTQYF.

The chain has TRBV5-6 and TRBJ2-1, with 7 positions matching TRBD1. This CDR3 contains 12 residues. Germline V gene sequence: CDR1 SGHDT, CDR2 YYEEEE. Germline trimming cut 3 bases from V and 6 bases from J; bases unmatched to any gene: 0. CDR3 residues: CASSYRGNEQFF. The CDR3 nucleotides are TGTGCCAGCAGCTACAGGGGCAATGAGCAGTTCTTC.

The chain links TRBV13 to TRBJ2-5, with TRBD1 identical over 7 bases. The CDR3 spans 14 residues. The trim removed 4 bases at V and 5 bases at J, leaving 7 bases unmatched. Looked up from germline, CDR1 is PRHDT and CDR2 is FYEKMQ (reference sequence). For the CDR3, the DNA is TGTGCCAGCAGCTCGACAGGGTTCGGGGAGACCCAGTACTTC. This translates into CASSSTGFGETQYF.

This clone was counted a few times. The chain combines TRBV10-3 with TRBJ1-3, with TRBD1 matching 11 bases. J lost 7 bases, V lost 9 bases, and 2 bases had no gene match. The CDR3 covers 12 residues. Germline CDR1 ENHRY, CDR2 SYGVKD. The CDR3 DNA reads TGTGCCATACGGGACAGGGGGAACACCATATATTTT. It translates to CAIRDRGNTIYF.